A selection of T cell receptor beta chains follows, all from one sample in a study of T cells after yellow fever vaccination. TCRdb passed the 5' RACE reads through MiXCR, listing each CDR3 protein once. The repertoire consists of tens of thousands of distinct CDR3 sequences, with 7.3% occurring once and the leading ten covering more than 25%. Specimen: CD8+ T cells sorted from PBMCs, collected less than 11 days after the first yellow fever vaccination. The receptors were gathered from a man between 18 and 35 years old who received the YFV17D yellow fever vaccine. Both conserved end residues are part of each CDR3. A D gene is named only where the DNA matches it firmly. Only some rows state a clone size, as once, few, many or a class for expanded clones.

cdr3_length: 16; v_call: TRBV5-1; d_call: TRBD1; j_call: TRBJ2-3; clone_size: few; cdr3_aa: CASSFRQGQGTDTQYF; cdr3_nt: TGCGCCAGCAGCTTCCGACAGGGTCAAGGCACAGATACGCAGTATTTT
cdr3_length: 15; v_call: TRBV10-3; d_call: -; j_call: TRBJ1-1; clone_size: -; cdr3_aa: CAISDHDSVNTEAFF; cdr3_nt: TGTGCCATCAGTGACCACGATTCCGTGAACACTGAAGCTTTCTTT
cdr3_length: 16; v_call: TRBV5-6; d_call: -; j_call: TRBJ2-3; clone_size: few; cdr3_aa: CASSLASDYSTDTQYF; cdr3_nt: TGTGCCAGCAGCTTGGCGTCAGACTATAGCACAGATACGCAGTATTTT
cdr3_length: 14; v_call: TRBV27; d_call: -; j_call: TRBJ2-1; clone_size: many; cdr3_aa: CASSLFGSYNEQFF; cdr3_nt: TGTGCCAGCAGTTTATTTGGTTCCTACAATGAGCAGTTCTTC
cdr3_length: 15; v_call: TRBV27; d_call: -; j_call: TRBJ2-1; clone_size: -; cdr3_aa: CASSWMGASYNEQFF; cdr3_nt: TGTGCCAGCAGTTGGATGGGGGCCTCCTACAATGAGCAGTTCTTC
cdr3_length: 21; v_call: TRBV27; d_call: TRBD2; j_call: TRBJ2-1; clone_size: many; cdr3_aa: CASSLYLSSGGPNLTYNEQFF; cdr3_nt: TGTGCCAGCAGTTTGTATTTATCTAGCGGGGGGCCCAACTTGACCTACAATGAGCAGTTCTTC
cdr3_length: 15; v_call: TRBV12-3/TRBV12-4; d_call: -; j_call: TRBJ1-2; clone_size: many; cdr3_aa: CASSLVWAATYGYTF; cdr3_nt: TGTGCCAGCAGTTTAGTCTGGGCAGCGACCTATGGCTACACCTTC
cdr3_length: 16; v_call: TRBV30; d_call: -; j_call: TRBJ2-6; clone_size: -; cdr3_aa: CASDRAQNSGANVLTF; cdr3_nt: TGTGCATCGGACAGAGCTCAGAACTCTGGGGCCAACGTCCTGACTTTC
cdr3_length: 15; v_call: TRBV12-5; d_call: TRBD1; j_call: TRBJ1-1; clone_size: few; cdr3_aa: CASADSDRANTEAFF; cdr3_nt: TGTGCTAGTGCCGATTCGGACAGGGCGAACACTGAAGCTTTCTTT
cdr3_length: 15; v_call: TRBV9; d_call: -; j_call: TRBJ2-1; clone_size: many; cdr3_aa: CASSASFMGYDEQFF; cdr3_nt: TGTGCCAGCAGCGCCTCATTCATGGGGTACGATGAGCAGTTCTTC
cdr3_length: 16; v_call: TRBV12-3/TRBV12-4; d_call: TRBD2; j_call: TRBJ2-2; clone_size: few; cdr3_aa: CASSLDSGGNTGELFF; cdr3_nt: TGTGCCAGCAGTTTAGATAGCGGGGGTAACACCGGGGAGCTGTTTTTT
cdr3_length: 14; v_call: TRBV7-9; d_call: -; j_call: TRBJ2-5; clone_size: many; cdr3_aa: CASSTTGYQETQYF; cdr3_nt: TGTGCCAGCAGCACAACGGGGTACCAAGAGACCCAGTACTTC
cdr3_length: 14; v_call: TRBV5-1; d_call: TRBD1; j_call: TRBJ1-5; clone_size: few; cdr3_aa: CASRRTGGDQPQHF; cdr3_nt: TGCGCCAGCAGACGGACAGGGGGTGACCAGCCCCAGCATTTT
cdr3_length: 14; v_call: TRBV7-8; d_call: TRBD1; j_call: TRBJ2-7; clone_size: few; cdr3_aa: CASSPGQGADEQYF; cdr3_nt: TGTGCCAGCAGCCCAGGACAGGGGGCGGACGAGCAGTACTTC
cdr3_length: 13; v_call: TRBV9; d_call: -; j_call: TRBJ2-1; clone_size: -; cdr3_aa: CASSVRGHNEQFF; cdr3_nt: TGTGCCAGCAGCGTTCGGGGGCACAATGAGCAGTTCTTC
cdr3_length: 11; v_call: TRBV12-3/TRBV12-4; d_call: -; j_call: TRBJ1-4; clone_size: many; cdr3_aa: CASSPRGPLFF; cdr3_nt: TGTGCCAGCAGTCCCCGTGGGCCCCTGTTTTTT
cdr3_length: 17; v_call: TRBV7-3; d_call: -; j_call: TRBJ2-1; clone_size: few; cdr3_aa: CAREPQPPGRGYNEQFF; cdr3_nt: TGTGCCAGAGAGCCCCAACCCCCTGGTCGTGGGTACAATGAGCAGTTCTTC
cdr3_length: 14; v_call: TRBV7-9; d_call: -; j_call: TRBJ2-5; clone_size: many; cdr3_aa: CASSLTGDEETQYF; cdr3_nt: TGTGCCAGCAGCTTAACCGGGGATGAAGAGACCCAGTACTTC
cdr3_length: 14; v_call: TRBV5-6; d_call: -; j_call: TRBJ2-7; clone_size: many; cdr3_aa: CASSFGTNSYEQYF; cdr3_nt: TGTGCCAGCAGCTTCGGGACGAACTCCTACGAGCAGTACTTC
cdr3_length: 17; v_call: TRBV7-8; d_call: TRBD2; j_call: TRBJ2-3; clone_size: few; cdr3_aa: CASSKKGLAAGTDTQYF; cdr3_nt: TGTGCCAGCAGTAAAAAGGGACTAGCGGCGGGCACAGATACGCAGTATTTT
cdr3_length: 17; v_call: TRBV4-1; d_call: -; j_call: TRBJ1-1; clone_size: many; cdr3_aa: CASTPKWGLGRNPEAFF; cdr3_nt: TGCGCCAGCACCCCCAAGTGGGGGTTAGGACGAAACCCTGAAGCTTTCTTT
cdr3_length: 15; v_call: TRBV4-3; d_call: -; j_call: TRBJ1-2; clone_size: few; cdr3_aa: CASSQVRGTYYGYTF; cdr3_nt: TGCGCCAGCAGCCAAGTCCGGGGCACTTACTATGGCTACACCTTC
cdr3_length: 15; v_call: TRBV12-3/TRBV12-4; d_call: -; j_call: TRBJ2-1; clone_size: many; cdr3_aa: CASSFSSDSYNEQFF; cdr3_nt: TGTGCCAGCAGTTTCTCTAGCGACTCCTACAATGAGCAGTTCTTC
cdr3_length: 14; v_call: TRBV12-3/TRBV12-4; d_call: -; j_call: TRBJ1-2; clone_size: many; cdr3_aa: CASSPNLGSSGYTF; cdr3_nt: TGTGCCAGCAGTCCGAACTTAGGAAGTTCGGGCTACACCTTC
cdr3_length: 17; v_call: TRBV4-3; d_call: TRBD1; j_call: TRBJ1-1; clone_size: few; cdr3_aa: CASSRSGDSYLNTEAFF; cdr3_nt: TGCGCCAGCAGCCGCTCCGGGGACAGCTATTTGAACACTGAAGCTTTCTTT
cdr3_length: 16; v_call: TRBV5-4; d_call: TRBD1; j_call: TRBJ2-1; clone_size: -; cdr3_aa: CASSFQGGLSYNEQFF; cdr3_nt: TGTGCCAGCAGCTTCCAAGGGGGCTTGTCCTACAATGAGCAGTTCTTC
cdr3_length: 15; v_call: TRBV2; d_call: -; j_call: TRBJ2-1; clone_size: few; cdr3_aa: CASSEAQLSYNEQFF; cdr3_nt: TGTGCCAGCAGTGAAGCACAGCTCTCCTACAATGAGCAGTTCTTC
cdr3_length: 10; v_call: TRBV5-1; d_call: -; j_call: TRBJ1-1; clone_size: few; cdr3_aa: CASIDREAFF; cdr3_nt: TGCGCCAGCATTGACAGGGAAGCTTTCTTT